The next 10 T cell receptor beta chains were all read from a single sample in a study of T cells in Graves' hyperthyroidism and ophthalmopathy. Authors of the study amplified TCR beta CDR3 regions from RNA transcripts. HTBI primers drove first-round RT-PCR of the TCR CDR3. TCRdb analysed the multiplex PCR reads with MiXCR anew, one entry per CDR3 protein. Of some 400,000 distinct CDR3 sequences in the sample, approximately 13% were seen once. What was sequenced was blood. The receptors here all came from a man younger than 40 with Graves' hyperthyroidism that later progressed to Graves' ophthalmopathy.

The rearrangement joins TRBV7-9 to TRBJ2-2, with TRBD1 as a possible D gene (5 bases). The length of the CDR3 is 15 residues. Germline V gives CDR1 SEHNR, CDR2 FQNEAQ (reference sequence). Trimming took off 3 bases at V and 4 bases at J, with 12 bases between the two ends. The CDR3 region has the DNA TGTGCCAGCAGCTTCTCCAGGGTGGGCACCGGGGAGCTGTTTTTT. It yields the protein CASSFSRVGTGELFF.

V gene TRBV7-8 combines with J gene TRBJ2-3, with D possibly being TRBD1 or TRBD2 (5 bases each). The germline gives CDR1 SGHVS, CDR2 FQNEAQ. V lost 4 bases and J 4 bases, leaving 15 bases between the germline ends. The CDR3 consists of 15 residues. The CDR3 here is CASSWGSKGPDTQYF. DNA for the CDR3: TGTGCCAGCAGCTGGGGGTCCAAAGGGCCAGATACGCAGTATTTT.

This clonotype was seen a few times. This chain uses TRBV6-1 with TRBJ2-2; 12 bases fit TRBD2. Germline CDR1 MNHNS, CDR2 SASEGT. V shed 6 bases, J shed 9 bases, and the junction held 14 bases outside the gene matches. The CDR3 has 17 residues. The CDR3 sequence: CASRPTSGGLLHRELFF. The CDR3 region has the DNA TGTGCCAGCAGGCCAACTAGCGGGGGGTTGCTCCACCGGGAGCTGTTTTTT.

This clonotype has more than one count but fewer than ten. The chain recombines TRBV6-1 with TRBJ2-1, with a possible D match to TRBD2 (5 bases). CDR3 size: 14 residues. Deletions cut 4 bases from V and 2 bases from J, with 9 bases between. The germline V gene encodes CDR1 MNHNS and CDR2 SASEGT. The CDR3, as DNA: TGTGCCAGCAGTGCAGAGGGAGCCTACAATGAGCAGTTCTTC. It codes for CASSAEGAYNEQFF.

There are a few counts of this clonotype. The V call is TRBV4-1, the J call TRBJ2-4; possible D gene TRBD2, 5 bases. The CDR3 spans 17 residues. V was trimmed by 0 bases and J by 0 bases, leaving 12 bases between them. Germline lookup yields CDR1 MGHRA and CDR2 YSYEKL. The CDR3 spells CASSQDRGNLAKNIQYF. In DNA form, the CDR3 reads TGCGCCAGCAGCCAAGATCGAGGGAACCTAGCCAAAAACATTCAGTACTTC.

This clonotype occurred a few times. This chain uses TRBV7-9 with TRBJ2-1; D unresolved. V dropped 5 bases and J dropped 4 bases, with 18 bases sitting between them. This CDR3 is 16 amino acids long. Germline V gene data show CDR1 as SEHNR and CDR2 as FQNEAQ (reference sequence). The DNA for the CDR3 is TGTGCCAGCAGCCGCGGATCTGGCAGTCTGTACAATGAGCAGTTCTTC. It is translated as CASSRGSGSLYNEQFF.

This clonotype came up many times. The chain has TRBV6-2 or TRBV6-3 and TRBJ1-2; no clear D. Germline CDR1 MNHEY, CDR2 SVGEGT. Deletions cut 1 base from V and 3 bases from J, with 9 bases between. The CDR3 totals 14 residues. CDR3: CASSYFQVYYGYTF. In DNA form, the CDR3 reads TGTGCCAGCAGTTACTTCCAGGTTTACTATGGCTACACCTTC.

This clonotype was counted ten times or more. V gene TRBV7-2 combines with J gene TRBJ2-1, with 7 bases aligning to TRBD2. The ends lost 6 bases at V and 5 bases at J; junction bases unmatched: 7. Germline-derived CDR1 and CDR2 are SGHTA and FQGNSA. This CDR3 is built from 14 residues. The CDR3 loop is CASRISGTNNEQFF. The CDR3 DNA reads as TGTGCCAGCAGAATATCCGGGACTAACAATGAGCAGTTCTTC.

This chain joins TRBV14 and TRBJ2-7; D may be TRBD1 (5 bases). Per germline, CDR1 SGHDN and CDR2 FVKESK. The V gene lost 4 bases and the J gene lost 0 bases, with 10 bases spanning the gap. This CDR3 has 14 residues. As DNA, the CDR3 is TGTGCCAGCAGCCCCTTCCAGGGCTCCTACGAGCAGTACTTC. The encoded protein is CASSPFQGSYEQYF.

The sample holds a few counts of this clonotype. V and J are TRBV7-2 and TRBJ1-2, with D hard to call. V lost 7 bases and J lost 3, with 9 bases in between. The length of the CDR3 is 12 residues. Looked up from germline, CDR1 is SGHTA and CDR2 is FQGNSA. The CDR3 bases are TGTGCCAGCAACGGACGGCACTATGGCTACACCTTC. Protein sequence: CASNGRHYGYTF.